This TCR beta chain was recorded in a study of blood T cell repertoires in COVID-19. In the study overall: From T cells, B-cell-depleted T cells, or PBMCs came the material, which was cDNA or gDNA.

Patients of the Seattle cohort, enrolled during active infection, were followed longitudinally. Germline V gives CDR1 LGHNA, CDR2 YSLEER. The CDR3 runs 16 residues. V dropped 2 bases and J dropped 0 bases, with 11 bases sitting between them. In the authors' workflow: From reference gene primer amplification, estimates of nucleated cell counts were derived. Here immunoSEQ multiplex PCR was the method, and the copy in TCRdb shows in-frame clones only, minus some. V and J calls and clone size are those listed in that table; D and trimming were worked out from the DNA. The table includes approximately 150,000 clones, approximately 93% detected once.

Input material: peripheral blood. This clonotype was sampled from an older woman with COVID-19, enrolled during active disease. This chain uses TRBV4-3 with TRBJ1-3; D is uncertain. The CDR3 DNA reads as TGCGCCAGCAGCCAAAATTCCCCAGGCTCTGGAAACACCATATATTTT. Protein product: CASSQNSPGSGNTIYF.